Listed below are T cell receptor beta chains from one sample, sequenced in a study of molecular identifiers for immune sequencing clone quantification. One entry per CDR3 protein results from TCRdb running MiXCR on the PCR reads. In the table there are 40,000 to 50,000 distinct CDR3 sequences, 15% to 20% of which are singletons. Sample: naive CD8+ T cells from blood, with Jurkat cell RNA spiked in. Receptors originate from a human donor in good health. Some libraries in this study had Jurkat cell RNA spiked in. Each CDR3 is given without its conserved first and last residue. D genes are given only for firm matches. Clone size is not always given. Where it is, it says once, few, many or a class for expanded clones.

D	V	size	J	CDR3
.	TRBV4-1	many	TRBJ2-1	ASSPGLPNEQF
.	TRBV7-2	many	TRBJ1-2	ASSLGGTIT
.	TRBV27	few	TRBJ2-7	TSSLLGTKTEQY
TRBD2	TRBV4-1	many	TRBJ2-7	ASSQAGGPGEQY
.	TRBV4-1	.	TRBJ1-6	ASSLTWGGSPSLNNSPLH
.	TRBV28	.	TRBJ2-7	VSGGGPGDFEQY
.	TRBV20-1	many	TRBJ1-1	SASDRYTEAF
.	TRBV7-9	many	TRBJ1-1	ASTGSNREAF
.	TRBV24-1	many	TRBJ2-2	ATSDREKVANTGELF
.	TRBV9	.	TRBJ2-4	ASSAAPGQAKNIQY
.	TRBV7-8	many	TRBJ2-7	ASSLALQGQCYEQY
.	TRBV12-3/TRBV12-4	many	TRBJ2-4	ASRRSGVQY
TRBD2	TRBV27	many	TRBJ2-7	ASSPLSGSAYEQY
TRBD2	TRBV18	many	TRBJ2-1	ASSPSSGGAYEQF
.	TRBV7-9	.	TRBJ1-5	ASSYGAGTRPQH
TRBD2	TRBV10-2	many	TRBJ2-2	ASSVSGNGMELF
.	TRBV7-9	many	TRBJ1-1	ACTLPPNTEAF
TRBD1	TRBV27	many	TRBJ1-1	ASSLSRQGVNTEAF
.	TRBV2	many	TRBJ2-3	ARSDLSTDTQY
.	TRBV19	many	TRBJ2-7	ASSIVPPTEQY
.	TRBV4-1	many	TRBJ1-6	ASSQPDSYNSPLH
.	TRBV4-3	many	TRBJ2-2	ASRAETGGTGELF